The next 15 T cell receptor beta chains were all read from a single sample in a study of blood T cells in healthy people across ages. Primed by a sample-barcoded 5' primer and a J-beta primer mix, a second PCR proceeded for roughly 6 to 12 cycles. TCRdb passed the 5' RACE reads through MiXCR, listing each CDR3 protein once. Of about 1.4 million distinct CDR3 sequences detected, approximately 63% appear once; the ten largest clones hold 6.7%. Sequencing was done on a sample of blood. These receptors all stem from a man between 18 and 35 years old in good health.

This chain joins TRBV4-1 and TRBJ2-7; TRBD2 agrees at 10 bases. Germline V gene lookup returns CDR1 MGHRA and CDR2 YSYEKL. This CDR3 has 14 residues. V was clipped by 4 bases and J by 7 bases; unmatched bases: 7. The CDR3 DNA follows: TGCGCCAGCAGCCCGACTAGCGGGTGGCTGGAGCAGTACTTC. Its translation is CASSPTSGWLEQYF.

The V call is TRBV6-2 or TRBV6-3, the J call TRBJ2-7; D is tentatively TRBD1 or TRBD2 (6 bases each). Trimming stripped 0 bases from V and 3 bases from J, with 12 bases between. In germline, CDR1 is MNHEY, CDR2 SVGEGT. The CDR3 covers 15 residues. DNA for the CDR3: TGTGCCAGCAGTTACTCGACGGGGGCCCACTACGAGCAGTACTTC. It encodes CASSYSTGAHYEQYF.

CDR3 amino acids: CASRPSGEETQYF. The CDR3 nucleotides are TGTGCCAGCAGGCCTAGCGGGGAAGAGACCCAGTACTTC. The chain employs TRBV12-3 or TRBV12-4 and TRBJ2-5; 9 bases line up with TRBD2. V shed 6 bases, J shed 3 bases, and the junction held 2 bases outside the gene matches. The length of the CDR3 is 13 residues.

This clonotype appeared a few times. V is TRBV7-2 and J is TRBJ1-2, with a tentative D call TRBD1 (5 bases). V lost 5 bases, J lost 5 bases, and 18 bases lay in between. Looked up from germline, CDR1 is SGHTA and CDR2 is FQGNSA. The CDR3 totals 15 residues. The CDR3 DNA is TGTGCCAGCAGCACCCTCGGGTCAGGGCCGTATGGCTACACCTTC. Encoded protein: CASSTLGSGPYGYTF.

This clonotype was seen a few times. The chain joins TRBV7-9 to TRBJ2-1; tentatively, D is TRBD1 or TRBD2 (5 bases each). The ends were cut back, 5 bases at V and 2 bases at J, with 16 bases in the middle. The CDR3 has 16 residues. Germline V gene lookup returns CDR1 SEHNR and CDR2 FQNEAQ (reference sequence). The CDR3 coding sequence is TGTGCCAGCAGCCACGTCGGGACGCGGCCCTACAATGAGCAGTTCTTC. This gives the protein CASSHVGTRPYNEQFF. The full variable domain, rest sourced from reference TRBV7-9 and TRBJ2-1, is DTGVSQNPRHKITKRGQNVTFRCDPISEHNRLYWYRQTLGQGPEFLTYFQNEAQLEKSRLLSDRFSAERPKGSFSTLEIQRTEQGDSAMYLCASSHVGTRPYNEQFFGPGTRLTVL.

In its sample, this clonotype was seen once. V is TRBV7-2 and J is TRBJ2-1; a weak D match, TRBD1 (6 bases). The CDR3 is 15 amino acids. Germline CDR1 and CDR2: SGHTA and FQGNSA. V was pared by 5 bases and J by 4 bases, with 15 bases between. DNA for the CDR3: TGTGCCAGCAGCCAACAGGGTAGGAAGTACAATGAGCAGTTCTTC. It yields the protein CASSQQGRKYNEQFF. The full variable domain, rest sourced from reference TRBV7-2 and TRBJ2-1, is GAGVSQSPSNKVTEKGKDVELRCDPISGHTALYWYRQSLGQGLEFLIYFQGNSAPDKSGLPSDRFSAERTGGSVSTLTIQRTQQEDSAVYLCASSQQGRKYNEQFFGPGTRLTVL.

The chain recombines TRBV7-9 with TRBJ1-4; a weak D match, TRBD1 (5 bases). The CDR3 extends over 13 amino acids. The V end lost 3 bases, the J end lost 7 bases, and 9 bases lay between the germline ends. CDR1 is SEHNR and CDR2 is FQNEAQ in the germline V gene (reference sequence). Here the CDR3 reads CASSLEGFEKLFF. The DNA of the CDR3 is TGTGCCAGCAGCTTGGAGGGGTTTGAAAAACTGTTTTTT.

This clonotype came up once. The rearrangement uses TRBV4-1 and TRBJ1-1, with TRBD1 matching over 9 bases. J was trimmed by 8 bases and V by 1 base; bases with no gene match: 17. CDR3 length: 18 residues. CDR1 and CDR2 from the germline V gene are MGHRA and YSYEKL. The CDR3 bases are TGCGCCAGCAGCCAAGCGCATGGGACAGGGTCCCTCTCGGGAGAAGCTTTCTTT. Translated, it gives CASSQAHGTGSLSGEAFF.

This clonotype has at least ten counts. CDR3 sequence (DNA): TGTGCCAGCAGTGAATCGCTTAACTATGGCTACACCTTC. Amino acid sequence: CASSESLNYGYTF. V gene TRBV2 combines with J gene TRBJ1-2; D gene unclear. V was cut by 2 bases and J by 1 base, with 5 bases left in between. Germline V lookup: CDR1 SNHLY, CDR2 FYNNEI. The CDR3 consists of 13 residues. Full variable domain (outside the CDR3, taken from reference TRBV2 and TRBJ1-2): EPEVTQTPSHQVTQMGQEVILRCVPISNHLYFYWYRQILGQKVEFLVSFYNNEISEKSEIFDDQFSVERPDGSNFTLKIRSTKLEDSAMYFCASSESLNYGYTFGSGTRLTVV.

The genes are TRBV4-1 and TRBJ1-5; D gene ambiguous. Germline CDR1 is MGHRA and CDR2 is YSYEKL. Deletions cut 8 bases from V and 6 bases from J, with 20 bases between. The CDR3 covers 15 residues. The DNA of the CDR3 is TGCGCCAGCGGCTTGACTGGAGATTTTGGTCAGCCCCAGCATTTT. Translating it yields CASGLTGDFGQPQHF.

This clonotype was observed a handful of times. This chain connects TRBV29-1 to TRBJ1-2, with D tentatively TRBD1 (5 bases). V was trimmed by 4 bases and J by 6 bases, leaving 15 bases between them. This CDR3 spans 13 amino acids. Per germline, CDR1 SQVTM and CDR2 ANQGSEA. CDR3 nucleotide sequence: TGCAGCGTTGTTCTGGGAGGGGCGGATGGCTACACCTTC. Protein: CSVVLGGADGYTF.

The chain carries TRBV29-1 and TRBJ2-5; perhaps TRBD2 as D (5 bases). CDR3 length: 12 residues. Trimming took 4 bases from V and 3 from J, leaving 9 bases between them. CDR1 is SQVTM, CDR2 ANQGSEA, per germline. The CDR3 loop is CSVGLPEETQYF. The CDR3 DNA reads TGCAGCGTTGGACTACCGGAAGAGACCCAGTACTTC.

The CDR3 loop reads CSASQGADEQFF. The CDR3 DNA follows: TGCAGTGCTAGTCAGGGGGCGGATGAGCAGTTCTTC. This chain links TRBV20-1 with TRBJ2-1, with 8 bases aligning to TRBD1. There are 12 residues in the CDR3. J was trimmed by 8 bases and V by 3 bases; bases with no gene match: 3. Germline V CDR1 and CDR2: DFQATT, SNEGSKA (reference sequence).

This rearrangement joins TRBV3-1 to TRBJ2-4; D tentatively reads TRBD1 or TRBD2 (6 bases each). Trimming left V 4 bases short and J 4 bases short, with 26 bases between. The CDR3 length is 19 residues. The germline gives CDR1 LGHDT, CDR2 YNNKEL (reference sequence). CDR3 DNA sequence: TGTGCCAGCAGCCCGGGAACGGGGGCTGGGGCCCATCGGAAAAACATTCAGTACTTC. Translated, it gives CASSPGTGAGAHRKNIQYF.

This chain joins TRBV4-3 and TRBJ2-7; the D is unclear. Per the germline V gene, CDR1 is LGHNA and CDR2 is YSLEER. CDR3 size: 15 residues. Trimming cost V 2 bases and J 0 bases, with 11 bases left between them. The chain's CDR3 is CASSQRNAVSYEQYF. The CDR3 bases are TGCGCCAGCAGCCAACGGAACGCCGTCTCCTACGAGCAGTACTTC.